Described below is a single TCR beta chain sequence and its context. No antigen is known for it. These data are taken from a study of T-cell reconstitution after alpha-beta-depleted transplantation in children. Findings of the study overall: Surviving recipient T cells and intrathymic progenitors accounted for some patients' high TCRbeta diversity at day 60. Alpha-beta T cells about two months after transplant reportedly derived from several hundred expanded graft clones.

Preparation of the TCRbeta library was carried out with unique molecular identifiers. TCRdb itself ran the PCR reads through MiXCR, one entry per CDR3 protein. This table holds under 750,000 distinct CDR3 sequences, roughly 23% found once. From germline, CDR1 is SGHAT and CDR2 FQNNGV. The CDR3 covers 12 residues. Deletions cut 5 bases from V and 6 bases from J, with 11 bases between. This specimen consisted of PBMCs, mostly from graft donor cells, obtained 360 days after TCRalphabeta/CD19-depleted stem cell transplant. The clonotype was recovered from a boy younger than two who had a stem cell transplant for acute myeloid leukemia, so the T cells may come from the graft donor. The chain has TRBV11-2 and TRBJ2-7, with D perhaps matching TRBD1 (6 bases). This chain's CDR3 is CASSTGLVEQYF. The CDR3 DNA reads TGTGCCAGCAGCACAGGGTTAGTCGAGCAGTACTTC.